This is a list of T cell receptor beta chains from one sample in a study of vaccination and CD4 T cells after COVID-19. Each CDR3 protein is one row after TCRdb ran MiXCR on the PCR reads. The data contain about 25,000 distinct CDR3 sequences, approximately 49% of them seen just once; the ten biggest clones take up about 6.3%. These receptors lack a known antigen. The sequenced sample was CD4+ T cells from blood, cultured in vitro. All receptors derive from a human donor who had recovered from COVID-19. Each CDR3 is given with its conserved first and last residue. The D gene is left open where the match is weak. Clone size, where shown, is once, few, many, or a class for clones that have expanded.

few | TRBJ1-2 | TRBV10-3 | TRBD1 | CAISAGTGNYGYTF | TGTGCCATCAGTGCCGGGACAGGGAACTATGGCTACACCTTC
few | TRBJ2-5 | TRBV20-1 | TRBD2 | CSAPTLGLAGVETQYF | TGCAGTGCCCCTACTTTAGGACTAGCGGGAGTAGAGACCCAGTACTTC
- | TRBJ1-1 | TRBV6-5 | - | CASSYGPAEMQGAFF | TGTGCCAGCAGTTACGGACCCGCCGAGATGCAGGGAGCTTTCTTT
- | TRBJ1-2 | TRBV20-1 | TRBD1 | CSASWDRNYGYTF | TGCAGTGCTAGCTGGGACAGAAACTATGGCTACACCTTC
- | TRBJ2-3 | TRBV7-9 | TRBD2 | CASSLGGTSGWTSTDTQYF | TGTGCCAGCAGCTTAGGAGGGACTAGCGGGTGGACTAGCACAGATACGCAGTATTTT
- | TRBJ1-5 | TRBV10-2 | - | CASSTAVSNQPQHF | TGCGCCAGCAGTACGGCAGTTAGCAATCAGCCCCAGCATTTT
- | TRBJ1-4 | TRBV10-3 | - | CAISEGGEKLFF | TGTGCCATCAGTGAAGGCGGTGAAAAACTGTTTTTT
- | TRBJ1-3 | TRBV28 | TRBD1 | CASSTGATGNTIYF | TGTGCCAGCAGTACAGGGGCAACAGGCAACACCATATATTTT
few | TRBJ2-7 | TRBV2 | TRBD1 | CASRTQGGGYEQYF | TGTGCCAGCAGAACACAGGGGGGCGGCTACGAGCAGTACTTC
- | TRBJ2-7 | TRBV6-2/TRBV6-3 | - | CASSTGGSATYEQYF | TGTGCCAGCAGTACTGGGGGGTCGGCCACCTACGAGCAGTACTTC
few | TRBJ2-1 | TRBV27 | - | CASSLTRRPYNEQFF | TGTGCCAGCAGTTTAACTAGACGTCCCTACAATGAGCAGTTCTTC
- | TRBJ1-5 | TRBV19 | - | CASSILLGAGQPQHF | TGTGCCAGTAGTATACTACTGGGGGCCGGTCAGCCCCAGCATTTT
few | TRBJ2-7 | TRBV28 | TRBD1 | CASTLGLDRRPYEQYF | TGTGCCAGCACCTTGGGGTTGGACAGGCGACCCTACGAGCAGTACTTC
once | TRBJ2-7 | TRBV4-3 | TRBD2 | CASSRGSGTSGDSYEQYF | TGCGCCAGCAGCCGGGGGTCCGGGACTAGCGGGGACTCCTACGAGCAGTACTTC
- | TRBJ2-7 | TRBV6-1 | - | CASKDPGLREQYF | TGTGCCAGCAAGGACCCGGGGCTCCGGGAGCAGTACTTC
few | TRBJ2-5 | TRBV7-6 | TRBD2 | CASSLGAIAGQETQYF | TGTGCCAGCAGCTTAGGGGCGATAGCGGGACAAGAGACCCAGTACTTC
- | TRBJ2-2 | TRBV7-6 | - | CASSSDWGTGELFF | TGTGCCAGCAGCTCGGACTGGGGCACCGGGGAGCTGTTTTTT
- | TRBJ2-5 | TRBV24-1 | TRBD1 | CATSDHGQGQETQYF | TGTGCCACCAGTGACCATGGACAGGGACAAGAGACCCAGTACTTC
- | TRBJ2-3 | TRBV6-2/TRBV6-3 | - | CASSSRSAGDTQYF | TGTGCCAGCAGTTCTAGATCCGCCGGCGATACGCAGTATTTT
- | TRBJ1-2 | TRBV14 | - | CASSQYPGQGYTF | TGTGCCAGCAGCCAATATCCAGGGCAAGGCTACACCTTC
- | TRBJ2-2 | TRBV2 | TRBD2 | CASSGGGANTGELFF | TGTGCCAGCAGTGGCGGGGGTGCGAACACCGGGGAGCTGTTTTTT
- | TRBJ2-7 | TRBV7-9 | TRBD2 | CASSQERLSGRVQGYEQYF | TGTGCCAGCAGCCAAGAAAGGCTTAGCGGGAGGGTCCAAGGCTACGAGCAGTACTTC
- | TRBJ2-3 | TRBV19 | - | CASSSHSNRVLTDTQYF | TGTGCCAGTAGTTCTCACTCTAACCGGGTACTCACAGATACGCAGTATTTT
- | TRBJ1-6 | TRBV6-2/TRBV6-3 | TRBD1 | CASKTGFRDNSPLHF | TGTGCCAGCAAGACAGGGTTTCGAGATAATTCACCCCTCCACTTT
- | TRBJ2-1 | TRBV7-2 | TRBD1 | CASSATRQGTDEQFF | TGTGCCAGCAGCGCTACCAGACAGGGGACCGATGAGCAGTTCTTC
- | TRBJ2-5 | TRBV19 | TRBD1 | CASRGTGEETQYF | TGTGCCAGTAGAGGGACAGGAGAAGAGACCCAGTACTTC
- | TRBJ1-2 | TRBV5-4 | TRBD1 | CASSGTEFYGYTF | TGTGCCAGCAGCGGGACAGAGTTCTATGGCTACACCTTC
- | TRBJ2-7 | TRBV25-1 | - | CASSEWAGAYEQYF | TGTGCCAGCAGTGAATGGGCAGGGGCTTACGAGCAGTACTTC
- | TRBJ2-5 | TRBV25-1 | TRBD1 | CASTPGQAHQETQYF | TGTGCCAGCACCCCGGGACAGGCGCACCAAGAGACCCAGTACTTC
- | TRBJ1-5 | TRBV19 | - | CASSIVRSSNQPQHF | TGTGCCAGTAGTATAGTTCGCAGTAGCAATCAGCCCCAGCATTTT
- | TRBJ1-2 | TRBV11-3 | - | CASSLGGGLYGYTF | TGTGCCAGCAGCTTAGGGGGGGGACTCTATGGCTACACCTTC
once | TRBJ2-7 | TRBV12-3/TRBV12-4 | - | CASSTHGNRAYEQYF | TGTGCCAGCAGCACCCACGGAAACAGGGCCTACGAGCAGTACTTC
- | TRBJ2-3 | TRBV19 | - | CASSGTTDTQYF | TGTGCCAGTAGTGGCACGACAGATACGCAGTATTTT
- | TRBJ2-3 | TRBV6-1 | - | CATRTDTSTDTQYF | TGTGCCACCAGGACAGATACTAGCACAGATACGCAGTATTTT
- | TRBJ1-2 | TRBV5-1 | - | CASSLGDGGNYGYTF | TGCGCCAGCAGCTTGGGCGATGGGGGTAACTATGGCTACACCTTC
once | TRBJ2-3 | TRBV7-6 | - | CASSSTGGRYSTDTQYF | TGTGCCAGCAGCTCCACCGGTGGGCGCTATAGCACAGATACGCAGTATTTT
few | TRBJ1-5 | TRBV5-1 | - | CASSLLAGSNQPQHF | TGCGCCAGCAGCTTGTTGGCCGGATCCAATCAGCCCCAGCATTTT
- | TRBJ2-7 | TRBV20-1 | TRBD2 | CSASSGIYEQYF | TGCAGTGCATCAAGCGGGATCTACGAGCAGTACTTC
- | TRBJ2-5 | TRBV2 | - | CASSVAGATQETQYF | TGTGCCAGCAGTGTGGCGGGGGCCACCCAAGAGACCCAGTACTTC
- | TRBJ2-5 | TRBV10-3 | TRBD1 | CAISEGTAGETQYF | TGTGCCATCAGTGAGGGGACAGCTGGGGAGACCCAGTACTTC